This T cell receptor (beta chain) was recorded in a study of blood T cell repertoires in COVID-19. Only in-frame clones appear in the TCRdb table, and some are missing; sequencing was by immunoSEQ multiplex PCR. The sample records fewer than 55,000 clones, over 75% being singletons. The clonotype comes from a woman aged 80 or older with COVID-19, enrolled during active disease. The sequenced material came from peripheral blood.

CDR3 sequence (DNA): TGTGCCAGCAGCTTAGGGACTAGGGGGAAGCAGTTCTTC. This sequence encodes CASSLGTRGKQFF. The chain is built from TRBV7-3 and TRBJ2-1; 8 bases fit TRBD2. The V segment lost 2 bases and the J segment 11 bases; nucleotides outside the gene matches: 5. Germline-derived CDR1 and CDR2 are SGHTA and FQGTGA. The CDR3 contains 13 residues.